This passage covers 32 T cell receptor beta chains from one sample sequenced in a study of blood T cell repertoires in COVID-19. The data were produced by immunoSEQ multiplex PCR, yet TCRdb's version contains in-frame clones alone and is incomplete. The data contain 350,000 to 550,000 clones, 75% to 90% of them seen just once; the ten biggest clones take up 4% to 5.5%. Sequencing input: peripheral blood. Every receptor here comes from a young woman with acute or convalescent COVID-19.

The V gene is TRBV30, the J gene TRBJ2-5; TRBD1 might be the D (5 bases). Germline CDR1 is GTSNPN and CDR2 is SVGIG (reference sequence). Between the trimmed V and J ends, which lost 5 bases and 3 bases, there was a span of 13 bases. The length of the CDR3 is 13 residues. CDR3 amino acids: CAWERGVKETQYF. The CDR3 region has the DNA TGTGCCTGGGAAAGGGGTGTAAAAGAGACCCAGTACTTC.

V and J are TRBV5-1 and TRBJ2-3; weak D call: TRBD2 (6 bases). The CDR3 is 15 amino acids. V lost 0 bases and J lost 4, with 12 bases in between. Germline CDR1 is SGHRS and CDR2 is YFSETQ. The CDR3 DNA sequence: TGCGCCAGCAGCTTGGCCGGAGGGGTCCCAGATACGCAGTATTTT. It is translated as CASSLAGGVPDTQYF.

The chain uses TRBV2 and TRBJ1-1, with 7 bases aligning to TRBD1. J was trimmed by 0 bases and V by 10 bases; bases with no gene match: 8. CDR1 is SNHLY and CDR2 is FYNNEI in the germline V gene. This CDR3 has 14 residues. This chain's CDR3 is CATNAGTVNTEAFF. The CDR3 region has the DNA TGTGCCACCAATGCCGGGACAGTGAACACTGAAGCTTTCTTT.

The V call is TRBV5-8, the J call TRBJ2-5, with a tentative D call TRBD1 (6 bases). Trimming stripped 4 bases from V and 4 bases from J, with 17 bases between. The germline V gene has CDR1 SGHTS and CDR2 YDEGEE. There are 15 residues in the CDR3. CDR3 sequence reads: CASSHPVGTLETQYF. The CDR3 nucleotides read TGTGCCAGCAGCCACCCGGTCGGGACACTAGAGACCCAGTACTTC.

V gene TRBV5-6 combines with J gene TRBJ2-1, with D possibly being TRBD2 (5 bases). V was cut by 5 bases and J by 5 bases, with 17 bases left in between. The CDR3 runs 15 residues. CDR1 SGHDT and CDR2 YYEEEE come from the germline V gene. This chain's CDR3 is CASRAWRGPNNEQFF. CDR3 coding DNA: TGTGCCAGCAGGGCGTGGAGAGGGCCCAACAATGAGCAGTTCTTC.

This clone came up a few times. The J gene is TRBJ1-5, the V gene TRBV4-1; 7 bases fit TRBD1. The CDR3 consists of 15 residues. V was clipped by 6 bases and J by 1 base; unmatched bases: 6. Germline-derived CDR1 and CDR2 are MGHRA and YSYEKL. The CDR3 loop reads CASRTGIGSNQPQHF. CDR3 nucleotide sequence: TGCGCCAGCAGGACAGGGATAGGGAGCAATCAGCCCCAGCATTTT.

V and J are TRBV5-1 and TRBJ2-5; 14 bases fit TRBD2. The CDR3 loop spans 18 amino acids. The junction had 9 bases not matched to a gene; V was cut back by 0 bases and J by 5 bases. The germline gives CDR1 SGHRS, CDR2 YFSETQ. CDR3 in amino acids: CASSLAVTSGGAGETQYF. For the CDR3, the DNA is TGCGCCAGCAGCTTGGCCGTGACTAGCGGGGGGGCAGGTGAGACCCAGTACTTC.

J is TRBJ2-7 and V is TRBV19; D possibly corresponds to TRBD1 (9 bases). Germline CDR1 and CDR2: LNHDA and SQIVND (reference sequence). V was shortened by 10 bases and J by 6 bases, with 19 bases between the two germline ends. CDR3 size: 13 residues. The CDR3 loop is CATAGGQGIEQYF. For the CDR3, the DNA is TGTGCCACCGCGGGAGGACAGGGGATCGAGCAGTACTTC.

The chain has TRBV13 and TRBJ1-3, with D possibly being TRBD1 (5 bases). Between the trimmed V and J ends, which lost 5 bases and 5 bases, there was a span of 13 bases. The germline V gene has CDR1 PRHDT and CDR2 FYEKMQ (reference sequence). This CDR3 spans 14 amino acids. For the CDR3, the DNA is TGTGCCAGCAGCGCCCGGGGGGAGAGAAACACCATATATTTT. It is translated as CASSARGERNTIYF. Using reference TRBV13 and TRBJ1-3 for the parts outside the CDR3, the full variable domain is AAGVIQSPRHLIKEKRETATLKCYPIPRHDTVYWYQQGPGQDPQFLISFYEKMQSDKGSIPDRFSAQQFSDYHSELNMSSLELGDSALYFCASSARGERNTIYFGEGSWLTVV.

This clone appeared a single time. The chain is built from TRBV24-1 and TRBJ1-2, with a possible D match to TRBD1 (6 bases). Germline V lookup: CDR1 KGHDR, CDR2 SFDVKD. The CDR3 sequence is 13 residues long. Trimming pared 3 bases from V and 5 bases from J, leaving 9 bases between. CDR3 bases: TGTGCCACCAGTGATCAGACAGGATATGGCTACACCTTC. Protein product: CATSDQTGYGYTF.

This chain uses TRBV3-1 (or the pseudogene TRBV3-2) with TRBJ2-2; 10 bases are a match to TRBD1. The ends lost 4 bases at V and 5 bases at J; junction bases unmatched: 4. Looked up from germline, CDR1 is LGHDT and CDR2 is YNNKEL (reference sequence). The CDR3 is 15 amino acids. In DNA form, the CDR3 reads TGTGCCAGCAGCCCACGACAGGGGGCGACCGGGGAGCTGTTTTTT. It specifies CASSPRQGATGELFF.

The rearrangement links TRBV28 to TRBJ2-1; 8 bases are shared with TRBD2. V dropped 6 bases and J dropped 6; count of bases not matched to a gene: 10. CDR3 length: 15 residues. CDR1 and CDR2 (germline): MDHEN, SYDVKM. This chain's CDR3 is CASSQMAGGFNEQFF. CDR3 DNA sequence: TGTGCCAGCAGCCAAATGGCGGGGGGATTCAATGAGCAGTTCTTC.

This rearrangement joins TRBV3-1 (or the pseudogene TRBV3-2) to TRBJ1-6; tentative D call: TRBD1 (5 bases). Germline assignment: CDR1 LGHDT and CDR2 YNNKEL (reference sequence). Trimming left V 6 bases short and J 1 base short, with 13 bases between. The CDR3 covers 16 residues. For the CDR3, the DNA is TGTGCCAGCAGGACCAGGGTAGAATCCTATAATTCACCCCTCCACTTT. It encodes CASRTRVESYNSPLHF.

V is TRBV24-1 and J is TRBJ2-3, with TRBD2 as a possible D gene (6 bases). CDR3 length: 13 residues. CDR1 KGHDR and CDR2 SFDVKD come from the germline V gene. V lost 5 bases to trimming and J lost 5 bases, with 10 bases between them. The CDR3 coding sequence is TGTGCCACCAGTGTGAACGGGGGAGATACGCAGTATTTT. It yields the protein CATSVNGGDTQYF.

This clone was detected only once. The V gene is TRBV5-1, the J gene TRBJ2-6; D unclear. This CDR3 contains 15 residues. Trimming removed 0 bases from V and 2 bases from J, with 6 bases in between. From germline, CDR1 is SGHRS and CDR2 YFSETQ. CDR3 nucleotide sequence: TGCGCCAGCAGCTTGGATCGGGCTGGGGCCAACGTCCTGACTTTC. Translating gives CASSLDRAGANVLTF.

J is TRBJ1-5 and V is TRBV6-2 or TRBV6-3, with 8 bases matching TRBD1. Germline-derived CDR1 and CDR2 are MNHEY and SVGEGT. This CDR3 comprises 14 residues. Germline trimming cut 4 bases from V and 7 bases from J; bases unmatched to any gene: 6. CDR3 bases: TGTGCCAGCAGTTTATACAGGGGGACCCAGCCCCAGCATTTT. Translation gives CASSLYRGTQPQHF.

This clone came up once. The chain combines TRBV28 with TRBJ1-3, with D tentatively TRBD1 (5 bases). Germline V gene data show CDR1 as MDHEN and CDR2 as SYDVKM. The V end was cut by 7 bases, the J end by 4 bases, with 17 bases between. The CDR3 consists of 15 residues. CDR3 nucleotides: TGTGCCAGCACAGACCTCGGGGGGGTGGGAAACACCATATATTTT. It codes for CASTDLGGVGNTIYF.

Comments on this clone: Germline and junction disagree at one end, which may indicate a read error. This chain connects TRBV5-5 to TRBJ2-1, with TRBD1 matching over 9 bases. Per germline, CDR1 SGHKS and CDR2 YYEKEE (reference sequence). CDR3 size: 11 residues. CDR3 sequence: CASSDGQGNVF. The CDR3 DNA sequence: TGTGCCAGCAGCGACGGACAGGGGAACGTCTTC.

V is TRBV27 and J is TRBJ1-2, with D perhaps TRBD1 (5 bases). Germline V gene data show CDR1 as MNHEY and CDR2 as SMNVEV (reference sequence). The CDR3 is 13 residues long. The V end was cut by 2 bases, the J end by 2 bases, with 6 bases between. The CDR3 DNA reads TGTGCCAGCAGTTTAGGGGCCAACTATGGCTACACCTTC. Translation gives CASSLGANYGYTF.

The chain is built from TRBV7-2 and TRBJ2-3, with 10 bases aligning to TRBD2. Germline V gene lookup returns CDR1 SGHTA and CDR2 FQGNSA. The CDR3 has 15 amino acids. V trimming: 5 bases; J trimming: 5 bases; junction bases outside the gene matches: 7. CDR3 sequence: CASSTSGGAGDTQYF. The CDR3, as DNA: TGTGCCAGCAGCACAAGCGGGGGGGCGGGAGATACGCAGTATTTT.

The V call is TRBV19, the J call TRBJ1-1; D is unresolved. Deletions cut 3 bases from V and 4 bases from J, with 9 bases between. The CDR3 consists of 13 residues. Germline CDR1 LNHDA, CDR2 SQIVND (reference sequence). Here the CDR3 reads CASSIGETTEAFF. As DNA, the CDR3 is TGTGCCAGTAGTATTGGGGAGACCACTGAAGCTTTCTTT.

In this sample, this clone turned up once. This chain uses TRBV6-1 with TRBJ2-1; 8 bases align to TRBD1. The germline CDR1 and CDR2 sequences are MNHNS and SASEGT. This CDR3 comprises 15 residues. The J segment lost 7 bases and the V segment lost 0 bases, leaving 5 bases of the junction unmatched. In DNA, the CDR3 is TGTGCCAGCAGTGAAGCGTGGACAGGGTATAATGAGCAGTTCTTC. It encodes CASSEAWTGYNEQFF.

The CDR3 nucleotides are TGCGCCAGCAGTCAAGGGGGACAGCCGTTCTCTGGAAACACCATATATTTT. It specifies CASSQGGQPFSGNTIYF. V and J are TRBV5-1 and TRBJ1-3; 7 positions agree with TRBD1. With 5 bases clipped from V and 0 bases from J, the junction kept 11 bases outside the gene matches. The CDR3 extends over 17 amino acids. Looked up from germline, CDR1 is SGHRS and CDR2 is YFSETQ.

A single count supports this clone. The rearrangement joins TRBV19 to TRBJ2-2, with D perhaps matching TRBD1 (6 bases). The CDR3 consists of 15 residues. Germline V gene sequence: CDR1 LNHDA, CDR2 SQIVND (reference sequence). V was shortened by 1 base and J by 4 bases, with 10 bases between the two germline ends. DNA of the CDR3: TGTGCCAGTAGTATAGGGGCACAGGGCACCGGGGAGCTGTTTTTT. Its protein is CASSIGAQGTGELFF.

The V gene is TRBV18, the J gene TRBJ1-5, with TRBD1 matching 8 bases. The CDR3 has 16 residues. V shed 3 bases and J 7 bases; nucleotides not matched to a gene: 11. Germline V lookup: CDR1 KGHSH, CDR2 LQKENI. CDR3 amino acids: CASSPGQVLGAQPQHF. CDR3 coding DNA: TGTGCCAGCTCACCGGGACAGGTTCTCGGAGCACAGCCCCAGCATTTT.

V gene TRBV28 combines with J gene TRBJ2-7; 7 bases map to TRBD1. The germline CDR1 and CDR2 sequences are MDHEN and SYDVKM. This CDR3 is built from 16 residues. With 3 bases clipped from V and 6 bases from J, the junction kept 14 bases outside the gene matches. The CDR3 reads CASSLGPGTALGEQYF. CDR3 DNA: TGTGCCAGCAGTTTGGGACCCGGGACAGCACTCGGCGAGCAGTACTTC. Looking up the rest from reference TRBV28 and TRBJ2-7 gives the full variable domain: DVKVTQSSRYLVKRTGEKVFLECVQDMDHENMFWYRQDPGLGLRLIYFSYDVKMKEKGDIPEGYSVSREKKERFSLILESASTNQTSMYLCASSLGPGTALGEQYFGPGTRLTVT.

V gene TRBV5-1 combines with J gene TRBJ2-2; D gene unclear. CDR1 and CDR2 (germline): SGHRS, YFSETQ. This CDR3 comprises 15 residues. V gave up 0 bases and J gave up 8 bases, with 14 bases separating them. CDR3 region: CASSLERRPIGELFF. CDR3 nucleotide sequence: TGCGCCAGCAGCTTGGAACGGAGACCCATAGGGGAGCTGTTTTTT. Supplemented by reference TRBV5-1 and TRBJ2-2, the full variable domain reads KAGVTQTPRYLIKTRGQQVTLSCSPISGHRSVSWYQQTPGQGLQFLFEYFSETQRNKGNFPGRFSGRQFSNSRSEMNVSTLELGDSALYLCASSLERRPIGELFFGEGSRLTVL.

This chain uses TRBV2 with TRBJ1-4, with D possibly TRBD1 on 5 matching bases. From germline, CDR1 is SNHLY and CDR2 FYNNEI. V was clipped by 4 bases and J by 7 bases, with 7 bases between them. CDR3 length: 12 residues. This CDR3 reads CASSVGPEKLFF. CDR3 coding DNA: TGTGCCAGCAGTGTGGGGCCTGAAAAACTGTTTTTT.

The rearrangement links TRBV7-9 to TRBJ1-5; tentatively, D is TRBD1 (6 bases). The CDR3 loop spans 16 amino acids. Germline CDR1 and CDR2: SEHNR and FQNEAQ (reference sequence). Trimming took off 5 bases at V and 4 bases at J, with 18 bases between the two ends. This CDR3 reads CASSDFGTNQNQPQHF. In nucleotides, the CDR3 is TGTGCCAGCAGCGACTTCGGGACAAACCAGAATCAGCCCCAGCATTTT.

This chain uses TRBV10-2 with TRBJ1-1; a weak D match, TRBD1 (6 bases). CDR3 length: 16 amino acids. Germline V gene data show CDR1 as WSHSY and CDR2 as SAAADI. The germline V and J ends were trimmed by 3 bases and 5 bases, with 19 bases remaining between them. The CDR3 DNA reads as TGCGCCAGCAGTGAATACGCAGGGGCCGGGGGGACTGAAGCTTTCTTT. Its translation: CASSEYAGAGGTEAFF.

This chain connects TRBV2 to TRBJ1-2; possibly TRBD1 for D (5 bases). Germline CDR1 and CDR2: SNHLY and FYNNEI. This CDR3 has 11 residues. The V end lost 9 bases, the J end lost 3 bases, and 8 bases lay between the germline ends. This CDR3 reads CASQGHYGYTF. In DNA, the CDR3 is TGTGCCAGTCAGGGTCACTATGGCTACACCTTC.

V is TRBV28 and J is TRBJ1-2, with TRBD1 matching over 11 bases. Germline assignment: CDR1 MDHEN and CDR2 SYDVKM. The CDR3 has 15 residues. With 6 bases clipped from V and 8 bases from J, the junction kept 11 bases outside the gene matches. The CDR3 region has the DNA TGTGCCAGCAGCCTTTACCCGGGACAGGGGGGAGGCTACACCTTC. It specifies CASSLYPGQGGGYTF.